This TCR beta chain was recorded in a study of T cell responses to AZD1222 COVID-19 vaccine. This clone has only one observation. Sequencing was performed with immunoSEQ multiplex PCR; in TCRdb, only in-frame clones are kept and a portion is missing. This table has 120,000 or so clones, about 89% appearing once. This CDR3 is built from 13 residues. Trimming left V 3 bases short and J 8 bases short, with 8 bases between. Germline V gene data show CDR1 as MGHDK and CDR2 as SYGVNS. This clonotype was sampled from an adult in good health. The source material was peripheral blood, sampled on day 0 of AZD1222 vaccination. The rearrangement links TRBV25-1 to TRBJ1-6; maybe TRBD1 (5 bases). The CDR3 nucleotides are TGTGCCAGCAGTGACAGGGATCATTCACCCCTCCACTTT. Amino acids: CASSDRDHSPLHF.